The clone carrying this T cell receptor beta chain was seen at least ten times. Patients who underwent sequencing had shown CD8+CD57+ cell expansion by flow cytometry. Trimming took off 6 bases at V and 1 base at J, with 21 bases between the two ends. The CDR3 consists of 17 residues. Germline CDR1 SNHLY, CDR2 FYNNEI. This sample stems from a study of CD8+CD57+ T cells in acquired aplastic anemia. TCR beta VDJ and CDR3 profiles were obtained from a genomic DNA template. TCRdb processed the reads anew with MiXCR; each CDR3 protein has one entry. The repertoire holds 450,000 to 600,000 distinct CDR3 sequences, with around 32% as singletons.

The chain links TRBV2 to TRBJ1-1, with D perhaps matching TRBD1 (6 bases). The sequenced material came from sorted CD4+, CD8+, or CD8+CD57+ T cells (not recorded which) from PBMCs. The source of this sequence is a human donor with aplastic anemia. The CDR3 bases are TGTGCCAGCAGACGAGGTATCCCCAGGACAGCGAACACTGAAGCTTTCTTT. It yields the protein CASRRGIPRTANTEAFF.